The T cell receptor beta chain described here comes from a study of T cell repertoires in cytomegalovirus infection. This clonotype was counted at least ten times. The antigen remains undetermined. This CDR3 has 15 amino acids. V lost 0 bases and J 8 bases, leaving 13 bases between the germline ends. The germline V gene has CDR1 SGHVS and CDR2 FNYEAQ. Each CDR3 protein is one row after TCRdb ran MiXCR on the reads. The sample records about 230,000 distinct CDR3 sequences, 22% being singletons. Study observations and caveats: Dominating the ex vivo response were TCR beta clonotypes that were CMV-specific and HLA-C-restricted. Identification of carriers of CMV plus the relevant HLA was performed using cumulative public TCR beta family frequency.

This receptor was identified in a human donor in good health (CMV status not recorded). Some clones in this sample may be carry-over from other donors' samples. Material: CD8+ T cells from PBMCs. This chain joins TRBV7-6 and TRBJ1-4; D is undetermined. This CDR3 is CASSLAPGNQEKLFF. The CDR3 bases are TGTGCCAGCAGCTTAGCGCCCGGTAATCAGGAAAAACTGTTTTTT.